This TCR beta chain emerged from a study of blood T cell repertoires in COVID-19. In the study overall: From the United States, Italy and Spain came samples of acute and convalescent COVID-19. The cDNA or gDNA used as material had been derived from T cells, B-cell-depleted T cells, or PBMCs.

Per the original methods: Nucleated cell number was recorded as an estimate derived from reference gene primer amplification. Measured with immunoSEQ multiplex PCR; TCRdb has only the in-frame clones, and not every one. The V and J calls and clone size come from that table; D and trimming were worked out from the DNA. The table includes 50,000 to 70,000 clones, 76% detected once. Trimming took off 2 bases at V and 3 bases at J, with 10 bases between the two ends. CDR3 length: 14 residues. Germline V lookup: CDR1 SGHTA, CDR2 FQGNSA. This TCR came from a man aged 45-60 years with active or convalescent COVID-19. The V call is TRBV7-2, the J call TRBJ1-1; D is perhaps TRBD1 (5 bases). The material sequenced was peripheral blood. Here the CDR3 DNA reads TGTGCCAGCAGCTTAAGAAGGGGCGACACTGAAGCTTTCTTT. Encoded protein: CASSLRRGDTEAFF.